The clone carrying this T cell receptor (beta chain) was counted ten times or more. Its antigen is not identified. The sample is drawn from a study of T cells in Graves' hyperthyroidism and ophthalmopathy. Study-wide points: Blood also showed most of the thyroid clonotypes that were expanded above 0.001. Ophthalmopathy was distinguished from stable hyperthyroidism by 13 V-J signatures.

RNA transcripts served as the template for amplifying TCR beta CDR3 regions. The HTBI primer set served for first-round RT-PCR of the TCR CDR3. TCRdb independently ran MiXCR on the multiplex PCR reads; one entry per CDR3 protein. This table holds fewer than 350,000 distinct CDR3 sequences, 15% to 20% found once. From germline, CDR1 is MNHEY and CDR2 SMNVEV (reference sequence). V lost 5 bases to trimming and J lost 0 bases, with 8 bases between them. CDR3 size: 14 residues. Disease lasting under 3 months, a NOSPECS grade of at least 4, and a Clinical Activity Score of at least 3 were features of the ophthalmopathy patients. Uncontrolled infection, other autoimmune disease, pregnancy or lactation barred patients from enrollment.

This rearrangement joins TRBV27 to TRBJ1-5, with unresolved D. The sequence was obtained from a woman aged 40 to 50 with Graves' ophthalmopathy. The sample comprised blood. In nucleotides, the CDR3 is TGTGCCAGCAGTGCTGGGGTTAGCAATCAGCCCCAGCATTTT. Translation: CASSAGVSNQPQHF.